Listed below are T cell receptor beta chains from one sample, sequenced in a study of T cells in Graves' hyperthyroidism and ophthalmopathy. TCRdb independently ran MiXCR on the multiplex PCR reads; one entry per CDR3 protein. This table has more than 300,000 distinct CDR3 sequences, about 18% appearing once. The sequenced material came from blood. Source of these receptors: a man aged 18 to 35 with Graves' ophthalmopathy. CDR3s include the opening cysteine and the closing phenylalanine or tryptophan. The order of the fields is J gene, D gene, clone size, V gene, CDR3 protein, CDR3 DNA. The D gene is left open where the match is weak. Clone sizes are given selectively: once, few, many, or a class where the clone is expanded.

J: TRBJ2-1; D: -; size: -; V: TRBV7-8; CDR3: CASSLVGWGEQFF; DNA: TGTGCCAGCAGCTTAGTGGGGTGGGGTGAGCAGTTCTTC
J: TRBJ1-3; D: -; size: many; V: TRBV2; CDR3: CARQAGNTIYF; DNA: TGTGCCCGACAAGCCGGAAACACCATATATTTT
J: TRBJ2-1; D: TRBD2; size: few; V: TRBV10-3; CDR3: CAITPRGLNEQFF; DNA: TGTGCCATCACCCCGCGGGGGTTGAATGAGCAGTTCTTC
J: TRBJ2-3; D: -; size: many; V: TRBV9; CDR3: CASSVEGVRTDTQYF; DNA: TGTGCCAGCAGCGTAGAGGGGGTTAGGACAGATACGCAGTATTTT
J: TRBJ1-4; D: -; size: few; V: TRBV12-3/TRBV12-4; CDR3: CASSLWGATDEKLFF; DNA: TGTGCCAGCAGTCTCTGGGGGGCTACGGATGAAAAACTGTTTTTT
J: TRBJ2-7; D: TRBD2; size: few; V: TRBV9; CDR3: CASSSGTSGSYEQYF; DNA: TGTGCCAGCAGCTCGGGCACTAGCGGATCCTACGAGCAGTACTTC
J: TRBJ1-4; D: TRBD1; size: many; V: TRBV5-4; CDR3: CASSLNRGVKNEKLFF; DNA: TGTGCCAGCAGCTTGAACAGGGGGGTGAAGAATGAAAAACTGTTTTTT
J: TRBJ1-5; D: -; size: -; V: TRBV6-1; CDR3: CASTDLVSNQPQHF; DNA: TGTGCCAGCACTGATTTGGTTAGCAATCAGCCCCAGCATTTT
J: TRBJ2-7; D: -; size: -; V: TRBV5-6; CDR3: CASSLVTGSYEQYF; DNA: TGTGCCAGCAGCTTGGTAACGGGCTCCTACGAGCAGTACTTC
J: TRBJ1-5; D: -; size: few; V: TRBV3-1; CDR3: CASSQGSAVNSNQPQHF; DNA: TGTGCCAGCAGCCAAGGTTCGGCAGTTAATAGCAATCAGCCCCAGCATTTT
J: TRBJ1-6; D: TRBD1; size: many; V: TRBV2; CDR3: CASNWEGQDNSPLHF; DNA: TGTGCCAGCAACTGGGAGGGACAGGATAATTCACCCCTCCACTTT
J: TRBJ1-2; D: -; size: many; V: TRBV5-1; CDR3: CASSLDPGANYGYTF; DNA: TGCGCCAGCAGCTTGGACCCAGGGGCCAACTATGGCTACACCTTC
J: TRBJ1-2; D: -; size: -; V: TRBV13; CDR3: CASSVGDNNYGYTF; DNA: TGTGCCAGCAGCGTAGGAGATAATAACTATGGCTACACCTTC
J: TRBJ1-1; D: TRBD1; size: many; V: TRBV6-1; CDR3: CASSSYRGLKTRNHEAFF; DNA: TGTGCCAGCAGTTCGTACAGGGGGCTGAAAACACGTAATCATGAAGCTTTCTTT
J: TRBJ2-1; D: TRBD2; size: many; V: TRBV7-9; CDR3: CASSFGGGGYNEQFF; DNA: TGTGCCAGCAGCTTCGGCGGGGGGGGGTACAATGAGCAGTTCTTC
J: TRBJ1-1; D: -; size: many; V: TRBV4-1; CDR3: CASSQGNTNTEAFF; DNA: TGCGCCAGCAGCCAAGGAAACACGAACACTGAAGCTTTCTTT
J: TRBJ2-1; D: TRBD2; size: many; V: TRBV20-1; CDR3: CSARDQGTSGGAIYNEQFF; DNA: TGCAGTGCTAGAGATCAAGGGACTAGCGGGGGGGCTATCTACAATGAGCAGTTCTTC
J: TRBJ1-6; D: -; size: -; V: TRBV12-3/TRBV12-4; CDR3: CASSPSISYNSPLHF; DNA: TGTGCCAGCAGTCCCTCAATCTCCTATAATTCACCCCTCCACTTT